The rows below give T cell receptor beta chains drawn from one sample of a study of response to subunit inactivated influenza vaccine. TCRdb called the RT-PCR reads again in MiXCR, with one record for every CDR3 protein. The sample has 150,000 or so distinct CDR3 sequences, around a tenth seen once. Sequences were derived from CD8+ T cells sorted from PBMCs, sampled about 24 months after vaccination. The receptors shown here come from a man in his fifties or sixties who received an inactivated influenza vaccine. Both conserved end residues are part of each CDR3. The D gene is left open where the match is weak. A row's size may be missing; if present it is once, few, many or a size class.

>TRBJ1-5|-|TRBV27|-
TGTGCCAGCGCCAGGGCCTACAATCAGCCCCAGCATTTT
CASARAYNQPQHF
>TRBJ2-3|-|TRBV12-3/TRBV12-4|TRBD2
TGTGCCAGCAGTTTATCCAGCGGGAGGGCCTCGGGCACAGATACGCAGTATTTT
CASSLSSGRASGTDTQYF
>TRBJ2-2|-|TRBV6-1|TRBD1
TGTGCCAGCAGACAGGGGTCGAACACCGGGGAGCTGTTTTTT
CASRQGSNTGELFF
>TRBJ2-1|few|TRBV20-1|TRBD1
TGCAGTGCCAGGACAGGGATGGGGTCCTACAATGAGCAGTTCTTC
CSARTGMGSYNEQFF
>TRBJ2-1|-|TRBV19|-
TGTGCCAGTAGTATCGGGGGAGTGGTCTCCTACAATGAGCAGTTCTTC
CASSIGGVVSYNEQFF
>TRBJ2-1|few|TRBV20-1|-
TGCAGTGCTAGGGCTAGCTCCTACAATGAGCAGTTCTTC
CSARASSYNEQFF
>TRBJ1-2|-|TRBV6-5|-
TGTGCCAGCAGTTACTCAGGGGATGGCTACACCTTC
CASSYSGDGYTF
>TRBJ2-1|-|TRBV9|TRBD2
TGTGCCAGCACCCCTAGGGCAGGACTAGCGAGGAATGAGCAGTTCTTC
CASTPRAGLARNEQFF
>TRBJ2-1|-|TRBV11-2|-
TGTGCCAGCAGCTTAATGCTGGCTAGCGCTTACAATGAGCAGTTCTTC
CASSLMLASAYNEQFF
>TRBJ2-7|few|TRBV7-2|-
TGTGCCAGCAGCTTTTATGTGGGGAATACCTACGAGCAGTACTTC
CASSFYVGNTYEQYF
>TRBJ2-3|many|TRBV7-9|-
TGTGCCAGCATCATTGGGGGAGCTCCGAGGGATACGCAGTATTTT
CASIIGGAPRDTQYF
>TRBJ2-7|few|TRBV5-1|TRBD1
TGCGCCAGCAGCTTGGGGACAGGGGGCCACGAGCAGTACTTC
CASSLGTGGHEQYF
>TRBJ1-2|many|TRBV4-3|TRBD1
TGCGCCAGCAGCCAAGCTGACAGGGGGGGTTATGGCTACACCTTC
CASSQADRGGYGYTF
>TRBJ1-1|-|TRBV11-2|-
TGTGCCAGCAGCGCTACAATGAACACTGAAGCTTTCTTT
CASSATMNTEAFF
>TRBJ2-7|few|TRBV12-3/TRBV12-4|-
TGTGCCAGCAGTTTAGCGCTAAAGTGGGACGAGCAGTACTTC
CASSLALKWDEQYF
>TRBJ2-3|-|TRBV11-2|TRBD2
TGTGCCAGCAGCTTAGTGTACGGGGGGGCGGGAGATACGCAGTATTTT
CASSLVYGGAGDTQYF
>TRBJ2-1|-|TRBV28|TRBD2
TGTGCCAGCAGTTTAGGAATCAGCGGGACCGTAAAGCAGTTCTTC
CASSLGISGTVKQFF
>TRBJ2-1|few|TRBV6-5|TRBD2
TGTGCCAGCAGTTACGCGCTAGCGGGAACCAATGAGCAGTTCTTC
CASSYALAGTNEQFF
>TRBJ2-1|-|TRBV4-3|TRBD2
TGCGCCAGCAGCGGGGGGGGGTTAAATGAGCAGTTCTTC
CASSGGGLNEQFF
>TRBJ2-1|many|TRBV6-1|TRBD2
TGTGCCAGCAAACCTAGCGGGAGTTCCTACAATGAGCAGTTCTTC
CASKPSGSSYNEQFF
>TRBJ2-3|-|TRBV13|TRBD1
TGTGCCAGCAGCTTAGGTCCAGGACAGGGTTTAAATACGCAGTATTTT
CASSLGPGQGLNTQYF
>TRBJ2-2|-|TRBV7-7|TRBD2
TGTGCTAGCGGGACTGGGGTTTACACCGGGGAGCTGTTTTTT
CASGTGVYTGELFF
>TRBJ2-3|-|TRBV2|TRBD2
TGTGCCAGCAGTGAAGTCTCTGCGGGGGGGTGGGTGGCAGATACGCAGTATTTT
CASSEVSAGGWVADTQYF
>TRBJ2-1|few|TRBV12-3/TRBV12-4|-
TGTGCCAGCAGTCTCTTTTTGGACAATGAGCAGTTCTTC
CASSLFLDNEQFF
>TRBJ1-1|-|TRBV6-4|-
TGTGCCAGCAGTCCGTCAAGACTGAACACTGAAGCTTTCTTT
CASSPSRLNTEAFF
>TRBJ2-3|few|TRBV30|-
TGTGCCTGGAGGAATTATACTAGTTACACAGATACGCAGTATTTT
CAWRNYTSYTDTQYF
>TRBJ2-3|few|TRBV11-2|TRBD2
TGTGCCAGCAGCTTTAGCGGGAGGGCCGAAGATACGCAGTATTTT
CASSFSGRAEDTQYF
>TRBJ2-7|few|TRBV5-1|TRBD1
TGCGCCAGCAGCTTGGGGACAGGGATGTACGAGCAGTACTTC
CASSLGTGMYEQYF
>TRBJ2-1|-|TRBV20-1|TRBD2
TGCAGTGCTAGAGATCTAACTAGCGGTAGTCATGAGCAGTTCTTC
CSARDLTSGSHEQFF
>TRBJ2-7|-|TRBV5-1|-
TGCGCCAGCAGCCCGATTATTCAGGGATACGAGCAGTACTTC
CASSPIIQGYEQYF
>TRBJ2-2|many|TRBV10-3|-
TGTGCCATCTCTCCGGTTACCAACACCGGGGAGCTGTTTTTT
CAISPVTNTGELFF
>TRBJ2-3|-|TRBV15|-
TGTGCCACCAGCAGAGATCACGGGGGTGATACGCAGTATTTT
CATSRDHGGDTQYF
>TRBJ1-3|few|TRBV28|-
TGTGCCAGCAGTCTTCAATCTGGAAACACCATATATTTT
CASSLQSGNTIYF
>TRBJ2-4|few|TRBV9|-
TGTGCCAGCAGCGTGGGCGGATCCGGATCCAAAAACATTCAGTACTTC
CASSVGGSGSKNIQYF
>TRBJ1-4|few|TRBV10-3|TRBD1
TGTGCCATCAGTGCCGGGACAGGGGGCGCGGAAGAAAAACTGTTTTTT
CAISAGTGGAEEKLFF
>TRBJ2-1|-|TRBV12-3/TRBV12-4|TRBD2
TGTGCCAGCAGTTTTGGGGGGGGTGAGCAGTTCTTC
CASSFGGGEQFF
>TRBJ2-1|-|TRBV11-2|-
TGTGCCAGCGGGGGACTTTGGGGCTACAATGAGCAGTTCTTC
CASGGLWGYNEQFF
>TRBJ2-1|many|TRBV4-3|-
TGCGCCAGCAGCCAGGGGACCCTCGCTGAGCAGTTCTTC
CASSQGTLAEQFF
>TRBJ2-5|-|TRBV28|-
TGTGCCAGCAGTCCCCCCTGGGAACAAGAGACCCAGTACTTC
CASSPPWEQETQYF
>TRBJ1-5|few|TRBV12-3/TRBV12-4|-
TGTGCCAGCAGCCGACAGAATAGCAATCAGCCCCAGCATTTT
CASSRQNSNQPQHF